Following are 11 T cell receptor beta chains from one sample sequenced in a study of molecular identifiers for immune sequencing clone quantification. TCRdb itself ran the PCR reads through MiXCR, one entry per CDR3 protein. This sample carries fewer than 350,000 distinct CDR3 sequences, roughly 24% of them seen once, and the ten largest clones take about 0.7%. The sequenced sample was naive CD8+ T cells from blood, with Jurkat cell RNA spiked in. Subset reported: FACS-sorted CD8+CD4-CCR7+CD45RA+ naive T cells. These receptors all stem from a human donor in good health. Some libraries in this study had Jurkat cell RNA spiked in.

This clonotype was counted many times. As DNA, the CDR3 is TGTGCCAGCAGCTTAGCAGGGTCCAGCTCCTACGAGCAGTACTTC. Its protein is CASSLAGSSSYEQYF. This rearrangement joins TRBV9 to TRBJ2-7; a possible D gene is TRBD1 (5 bases). Germline V CDR1 and CDR2: SGDLS, YYNGEE. V was cut by 4 bases and J by 0 bases, with 14 bases left in between. The CDR3 is made up of 15 amino acids.

The chain is built from TRBV5-4 and TRBJ2-5; 12 bases are shared with TRBD2. Trimming took 0 bases from V and 5 from J; bases not matched to a gene: 8. The germline CDR1 and CDR2 sequences are SGHNT and YYREEE (reference sequence). This CDR3 is 17 amino acids long. The CDR3 bases are TGTGCCAGCAGCTTGGACGGACTAGCGGGGATCAGTGAGACCCAGTACTTC. This codes for CASSLDGLAGISETQYF.

The chain is built from TRBV20-1 and TRBJ2-5; D call uncertain. CDR1 and CDR2 (germline): DFQATT, SNEGSKA (reference sequence). The germline V and J ends were trimmed by 3 bases and 1 base, with 12 bases remaining between them. The CDR3 is 14 amino acids. The DNA of the CDR3 is TGCAGTGCTAGCCCGTTTAGGGCCCAAGAGACCCAGTACTTC. It encodes CSASPFRAQETQYF.

This clonotype was seen just once. The chain recombines TRBV7-9 with TRBJ2-4, with D possibly TRBD2 on 6 matching bases. The germline V gene encodes CDR1 SEHNR and CDR2 FQNEAQ (reference sequence). The CDR3 contains 16 residues. V was shortened by 5 bases and J by 4 bases, with 18 bases between the two germline ends. The CDR3 sequence: CASSRGPGRGKNIQYF. DNA of the CDR3: TGTGCCAGCAGCCGCGGACCGGGACGGGGGAAAAACATTCAGTACTTC.

The V and J genes are TRBV6-2 or TRBV6-3 and TRBJ2-7, with D perhaps matching TRBD2 (5 bases). V dropped 0 bases and J dropped 6 bases, with 15 bases sitting between them. Looked up from germline, CDR1 is MNHEY and CDR2 is SVGEGT. This CDR3 is built from 15 residues. The CDR3 protein is CASSYSPDSGVEQYF. Here the CDR3 DNA reads TGTGCCAGCAGTTACTCTCCGGACTCCGGGGTCGAGCAGTACTTC.

This clonotype was picked up many times. The chain is built from TRBV2 and TRBJ1-5, with D possibly being TRBD1 (6 bases). V lost 6 bases and J lost 0, with 12 bases in between. CDR1 SNHLY and CDR2 FYNNEI come from the germline V gene. There are 15 residues in the CDR3. The CDR3 sequence: CASSPGGGSNQPQHF. The DNA for the CDR3 is TGTGCCAGCAGCCCTGGAGGGGGTAGCAATCAGCCCCAGCATTTT.

This chain joins TRBV5-1 and TRBJ1-2; 8 bases are shared with TRBD1. The V segment lost 0 bases and the J segment 0 bases; nucleotides outside the gene matches: 10. The CDR3 consists of 18 residues. Germline V gene data show CDR1 as SGHRS and CDR2 as YFSETQ. Here the CDR3 reads CASSLAGQGGSSNYGYTF. CDR3 in DNA: TGCGCCAGCAGCTTGGCAGGACAGGGAGGAAGTTCTAACTATGGCTACACCTTC. The full variable domain, in which reference TRBV5-1 and TRBJ1-2 provide the parts outside the CDR3, is KAGVTQTPRYLIKTRGQQVTLSCSPISGHRSVSWYQQTPGQGLQFLFEYFSETQRNKGNFPGRFSGRQFSNSRSEMNVSTLELGDSALYLCASSLAGQGGSSNYGYTFGSGTRLTVV.

This clonotype was observed once. CDR3 nucleotides: TGTGCCAGCAGCCCCCCTGAATTAGCGGGGGTGCCTCGAGAGACCCAGTACTTC. Its protein is CASSPPELAGVPRETQYF. The rearrangement links TRBV3-1 to TRBJ2-5, with TRBD2 identical over 9 bases. CDR3 length: 18 amino acids. Looked up from germline, CDR1 is LGHDT and CDR2 is YNNKEL (reference sequence). J lost 4 bases, V lost 4 bases, and 16 bases had no gene match.

V usage is TRBV27 and J usage is TRBJ2-2, with D unresolved. Per germline, CDR1 MNHEY and CDR2 SMNVEV (reference sequence). Trimming removed 6 bases from V and 3 bases from J, with 17 bases in between. The CDR3 covers 16 residues. The CDR3 DNA reads TGTGCCAGCAGCCTACTCGAACCTAGGGACACCGGGGAGCTGTTTTTT. This sequence encodes CASSLLEPRDTGELFF.

The chain couples TRBV29-1 to TRBJ1-3; possible D gene TRBD1, 6 bases. This CDR3 is built from 15 residues. Germline V gene data show CDR1 as SQVTM and CDR2 as ANQGSEA. V was shortened by 6 bases and J by 1 base, with 16 bases between the two germline ends. CDR3 DNA sequence: TGCAGCGTCTCATATAAAGGGGGATCTGGAAACACCATATATTTT. Translating it yields CSVSYKGGSGNTIYF. Complete variable domain (other parts from reference TRBV29-1 and TRBJ1-3): SAVISQKPSRDICQRGTSLTIQCQVDSQVTMMFWYRQQPGQSLTLIATANQGSEATYESGFVIDKFPISRPNLTFSTLTVSNMSPEDSSIYLCSVSYKGGSGNTIYFGEGSWLTVV.

This clonotype was seen more than once but under ten times. The chain has TRBV4-3 and TRBJ2-5; 9 bases fit TRBD2. This CDR3 spans 16 amino acids. Losses at the gene ends were 0 bases for V and 4 bases for J; bases not matched to a gene: 6. Germline V lookup: CDR1 LGHNA, CDR2 YSLEER. CDR3 amino acids: CASSQDLAGGVETQYF. CDR3 nucleotides: TGCGCCAGCAGCCAAGATTTGGCGGGAGGGGTAGAGACCCAGTACTTC.